These T cell receptor beta chains were read from a single sample in a study of technical replicates of blood from a handful of donors. Libraries were prepared by immunoSEQ multiplex PCR; TCRdb keeps only in-frame clonotypes and omits some of them. Of 12,000 or so clones detected, almost 95% appear once; the ten largest clones hold about 7.4%. Sequenced sample: PBMCs. The receptor source for this set is a human donor in good health. The CDR3 runs from the conserved cysteine through the conserved F or W. The order of the fields is D gene, J gene, clone size, V gene, CDR3 DNA, CDR3 protein. D genes are given only for firm matches. Where a row states a size, it is once, few, many or the class of an expanded clone; other rows omit it.

TRBD2 TRBJ2-7 NA TRBV15 TGTGCCACCAGCAGAGATCGTACTAGCGGGACCTACGAGCAGTACTTC CATSRDRTSGTYEQYF
TRBD2 TRBJ2-3 NA TRBV10-2 TGCGCCGGGACTAGCGGGACAGATACGCAGTATTTT CAGTSGTDTQYF
TRBD1 TRBJ1-3 NA TRBV7-9 TGTGCGTACGGGCAGGGGGCACTCTTATCTGGAAACACCATATATTTT CAYGQGALLSGNTIYF
NA TRBJ2-7 few TRBV28 TGTGCCAGCACCTATTCGGGAGCTTCCTACGAGCAGTACTTC CASTYSGASYEQYF
NA TRBJ2-6 NA TRBV29-1 TGCAGCGTCTCGGAGTCTGGGGCCAACGTCCTGACTTTC CSVSESGANVLTF
NA TRBJ2-7 NA TRBV18 TGTGCCAGCTCACCGGCAGGAACGGGAGCCAACGAGCAGTACTTC CASSPAGTGANEQYF
TRBD2 TRBJ2-7 NA TRBV10-3 TGTGCCATCAGTCCAGAGGGGCGGGAGGTTAACGAGCAGTACTTC CAISPEGREVNEQYF
TRBD1 TRBJ2-1 NA TRBV5-4 TGTGCCAGCAGCTACCCTGGGGACAGGGGGAATGAGCAGTTCTTC CASSYPGDRGNEQFF
TRBD2 TRBJ2-7 NA TRBV18 TGTGCCAGCTCGGCGACTAGCGGGAGGTACGAGCAGTACTTC CASSATSGRYEQYF
TRBD1 TRBJ2-7 NA TRBV12-5 TGTGCTAGTGGTTTGGGGACAGGGAAAGGGTACGAGCAGTACTTC CASGLGTGKGYEQYF
NA TRBJ2-1 NA TRBV11-2 TGTGCCAGCAGCCCCTTACTTTGGGAGCAGTTCTTC CASSPLLWEQFF
NA TRBJ2-3 NA TRBV19 TGTGCCAGTAGTATAGGAGCAACAGATACGCAGTATTTT CASSIGATDTQYF
NA TRBJ1-5 NA TRBV11-2 TGTGCCAGCAGCTTCCTTAAACAGGGAGTGGTAAGTGGCAATCAGCCCCAGCATTTT CASSFLKQGVVSGNQPQHF
TRBD1 TRBJ2-7 once TRBV6-1 TGTGCCAGCAGTGAAGCGGGGACAGGTCCCTACGAGCAGTACTTC CASSEAGTGPYEQYF
TRBD2 TRBJ2-7 NA TRBV7-9 TGTGCCAGCATCGGTACGACTAGCGGAGACTACGAGCAGTACTTC CASIGTTSGDYEQYF
TRBD2 TRBJ2-1 NA TRBV7-6 TGTGCCAGCAGCGTGGGACTAGCGGGAGCGGTTGAGCAGTTCTTC CASSVGLAGAVEQFF
TRBD1 TRBJ2-4 NA TRBV6-5 TGTGCCAGCAGTTACTTCACAGGGGGGAACATTCAGTACTTC CASSYFTGGNIQYF
TRBD2 TRBJ2-3 NA TRBV6-4 TGTGCCAGCAGTGACTCTAGCGGGAGGGCCACAGATACGCAGTATTTT CASSDSSGRATDTQYF
NA TRBJ1-4 once TRBV11-2 TGTGCCAGCAGCTTACGAGACAGCCCCCTTGCAACTAATGAAAAACTGTTTTTT CASSLRDSPLATNEKLFF
NA TRBJ2-7 NA TRBV19 TGTGCCAGTAGTATAAACGACTTGGGCGAGCAGTACTTC CASSINDLGEQYF
NA TRBJ2-3 NA TRBV2 TGTGCCAGCAGTGAAGTGGGTCAGGCAGATACGCAGTATTTT CASSEVGQADTQYF
TRBD2 TRBJ2-3 NA TRBV13 TGTGCCAGCAGCGGCAGACTAGCGGATTTCACAGATACGCAGTATTTT CASSGRLADFTDTQYF
NA TRBJ2-2 once TRBV7-3 TGTGCCAGCAGCTTAACCCTACACACCGGGGAGCTGTTTTTT CASSLTLHTGELFF
NA TRBJ2-6 once TRBV6-5 TGTGCCAGCAGTTACTTCGGGGCTGGGGCCAACGTCCTGACTTTC CASSYFGAGANVLTF
TRBD2 TRBJ2-1 NA TRBV29-1 TGCAGCGTTGAAGATCCGAGACTAGCGGGAGGAAGATCGGGGTACAATGAGCAGTTCTTC CSVEDPRLAGGRSGYNEQFF
NA TRBJ1-5 NA TRBV29-1 TGCAGCGTTGAAGAGGGGGGGGGTCAGCCCCAGCATTTT CSVEEGGGQPQHF
NA TRBJ1-5 NA TRBV28 TGTGCCAGCATCTCGGCGGGCAATCAGCCCCAGCATTTT CASISAGNQPQHF
NA TRBJ2-7 NA TRBV11-3 TGTGCCAGCAGCCACGGACAGTTGGGGGAGCAGTACTTC CASSHGQLGEQYF
NA TRBJ2-1 once TRBV6-5 TGTGCCAGCAGTCGTACTAGCAACTCCTACAATGAGCAGTTCTTC CASSRTSNSYNEQFF
NA TRBJ2-6 NA TRBV6-6 TGTGCCAGCAACCCGGACGGGATCTCTGGGGCCAACGTCCTGACTTTC CASNPDGISGANVLTF
TRBD1 TRBJ1-1 NA TRBV28 TGTGCCAGCAGTTACCATGGGACAGGTGAAGCTTTCTTT CASSYHGTGEAFF
TRBD1 TRBJ1-5 NA TRBV6-5 TGTGCCAGCAGTCGGGACAGGGAATGGCAGCCCCAGCATTTT CASSRDREWQPQHF